This T cell receptor beta chain was profiled in a study of cytomegalovirus exposure and HLA in healthy donors. This clone was seen only a few times. The study ran its PCR with 60 Vbeta and 13 Jbeta primers. Generated by immunoSEQ multiplex PCR, the TCRdb table keeps only in-frame clones and is missing some. Of more than 100,000 clones in the sample, less than 20% were seen once. The CDR3 is made up of 12 amino acids. Per germline, CDR1 SGHRS and CDR2 YFSETQ. Trimming shortened V by 4 bases and J by 11 bases, and 10 bases separated the two germline ends. This receptor was obtained from a woman under 30 in good health and CMV-seronegative. Material for sequencing was PBMCs. The rearrangement joins TRBV5-1 to TRBJ1-6, with a tentative D call TRBD1 (5 bases). In nucleotides, the CDR3 is TGCGCCAGCAGCCAGGGTCAGCCACCCCTCCACTTT. It specifies CASSQGQPPLHF.